The present entry profiles one T cell receptor (beta chain) with its context. These data originate in a study of blood T cell repertoires in COVID-19. As for the study in general: Nucleic acid was either cDNA or gDNA, and it came from T cells, B-cell-depleted T cells, or PBMCs.

Profiling relied on immunoSEQ multiplex PCR, and the TCRdb table lists in-frame clones only, not all of them. The data show under 200,000 clones, with about 88% seen just once and more than 0.85% held by the top ten. Sequencing input: peripheral blood. The source is a middle-aged man with acute or convalescent COVID-19.

The CDR3 loop reads CASSRAGGTYNEQFF. The CDR3 DNA is TGTGCCAGTAGTAGGGCCGGAGGGACCTACAATGAGCAGTTCTTC. The genes are TRBV19 and TRBJ2-1; TRBD2 might be the D (6 bases). In germline, CDR1 is LNHDA, CDR2 SQIVND (reference sequence). V lost 4 bases and J 2 bases, leaving 12 bases between the germline ends. The CDR3 covers 15 residues.